A selection of T cell receptor beta chains follows, all from one sample in a study of CD8 T cells in ankylosing spondylitis. In TCRdb, the 5' RACE reads were re-called with MiXCR into one record per CDR3 protein. The sample contains around 450,000 distinct CDR3 sequences, more than 25% of which appear only once. The source material was blood, either unsorted or a sorted T cell fraction (not recorded which). These receptors all come from a male donor with ankylosing spondylitis. The conserved cysteine and the conserved F or W are not part of the CDR3 here.

v_gene: TRBV5-4
CDR3aa: ASSFSSGRPPRTQY

v_gene: TRBV24-1
CDR3aa: ATSDLNLDTGELF

v_gene: TRBV5-5
CDR3aa: ASSLRLSSGNTIY

v_gene: TRBV7-9
CDR3aa: ASQGQVNQPQH

v_gene: TRBV27
CDR3aa: ASTRRLAGVETQY

v_gene: TRBV25-1
CDR3aa: ASSEPPLNEQF

v_gene: TRBV5-6
CDR3aa: ASSLPSGWGSYNEQF

v_gene: TRBV10-3
CDR3aa: AISTGTSGRRDTDTQY

v_gene: TRBV7-2
CDR3aa: ASSLAPGTLYEQY

v_gene: TRBV20-1
CDR3aa: SARVGRHGTDTQY

v_gene: TRBV12-3/TRBV12-4
CDR3aa: ASSSLAGVTDTQY

v_gene: TRBV18
CDR3aa: ASPGTDTGELF

v_gene: TRBV6-1
CDR3aa: ASSEAMTGTYGYT

v_gene: TRBV20-1
CDR3aa: SASGTSGTYEQY

v_gene: TRBV30
CDR3aa: AWTKGLTNEQF

v_gene: TRBV6-1
CDR3aa: ASSEAGSRSYNEQF

v_gene: TRBV18
CDR3aa: ASSPVGPGTESGNTIY

v_gene: TRBV3-1
CDR3aa: ASSQLDYGYT

v_gene: TRBV20-1
CDR3aa: SASRLAGADTQY

v_gene: TRBV29-1
CDR3aa: SVVDLSEAF

v_gene: TRBV11-2
CDR3aa: ASSSDIYDEKLF

v_gene: TRBV12-3/TRBV12-4
CDR3aa: ASSPGRPEQF

v_gene: TRBV11-2
CDR3aa: ASSFTWAYNQPQH

v_gene: TRBV5-1
CDR3aa: ASSPPSRTEAF

v_gene: TRBV6-2/TRBV6-3
CDR3aa: ASSYDRSSYNEQF

v_gene: TRBV10-3
CDR3aa: AIRRQGGNTGELF

v_gene: TRBV5-1
CDR3aa: ASSAAGKGEKLF

v_gene: TRBV5-6
CDR3aa: ASSKTRGRGAGTQY

v_gene: TRBV7-8
CDR3aa: ASSLVRTNSNQPQH

v_gene: TRBV10-3
CDR3aa: AISESTSGRARDTQY

v_gene: TRBV25-1
CDR3aa: ASSVWEGKLF

v_gene: TRBV20-1
CDR3aa: SARTAVQETQY

v_gene: TRBV6-1
CDR3aa: ASTLSQAPSYEQY

v_gene: TRBV7-9
CDR3aa: ASSLEGDRGFGYT

v_gene: TRBV7-2
CDR3aa: ASSKKDTEAF

v_gene: TRBV9
CDR3aa: ASSVGREVIETQY

v_gene: TRBV5-1
CDR3aa: ASSLGISSSYNEQF

v_gene: TRBV20-1
CDR3aa: SAKGRSGTGYGYT

v_gene: TRBV27
CDR3aa: ASRGRVGNYGYT

v_gene: TRBV14
CDR3aa: ASSQDQGQRRF

v_gene: TRBV24-1
CDR3aa: ATSDRDSWTEY

v_gene: TRBV20-1
CDR3aa: SASLGGLLEQY

v_gene: TRBV7-9
CDR3aa: ASSSTGTAEKLF

v_gene: TRBV5-1
CDR3aa: ASSLGRVNYGYT

v_gene: TRBV7-9
CDR3aa: ASSLDDRVKNIQY